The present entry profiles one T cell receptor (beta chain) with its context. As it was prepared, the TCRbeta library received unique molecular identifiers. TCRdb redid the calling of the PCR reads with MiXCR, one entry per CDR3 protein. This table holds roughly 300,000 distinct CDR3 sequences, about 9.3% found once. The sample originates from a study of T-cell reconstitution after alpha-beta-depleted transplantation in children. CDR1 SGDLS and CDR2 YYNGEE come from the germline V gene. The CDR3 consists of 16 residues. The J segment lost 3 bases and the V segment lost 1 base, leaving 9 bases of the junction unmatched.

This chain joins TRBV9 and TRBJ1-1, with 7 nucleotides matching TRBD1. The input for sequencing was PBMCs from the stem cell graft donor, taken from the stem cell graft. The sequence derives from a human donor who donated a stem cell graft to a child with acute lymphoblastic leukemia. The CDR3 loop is CASSVPPGGTDTEAFF. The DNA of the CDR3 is TGTGCCAGCAGCGTACCTCCGGGAGGGACAGACACTGAAGCTTTCTTT.